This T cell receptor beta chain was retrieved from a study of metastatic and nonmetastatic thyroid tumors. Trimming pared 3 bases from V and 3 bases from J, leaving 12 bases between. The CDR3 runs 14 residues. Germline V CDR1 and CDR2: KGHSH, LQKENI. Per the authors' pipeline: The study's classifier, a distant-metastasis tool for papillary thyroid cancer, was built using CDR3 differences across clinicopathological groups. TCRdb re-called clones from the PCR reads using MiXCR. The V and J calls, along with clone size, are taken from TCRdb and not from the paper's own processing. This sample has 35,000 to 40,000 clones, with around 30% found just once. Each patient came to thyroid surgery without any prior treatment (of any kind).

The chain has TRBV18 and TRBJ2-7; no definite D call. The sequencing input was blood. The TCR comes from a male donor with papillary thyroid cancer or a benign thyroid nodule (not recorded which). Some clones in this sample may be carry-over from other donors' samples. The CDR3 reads CASSPSPIGYEQYF. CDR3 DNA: TGTGCCAGCTCACCTAGTCCCATCGGCTACGAGCAGTACTTC. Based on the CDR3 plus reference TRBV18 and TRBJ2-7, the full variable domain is NAGVMQNPRHLVRRRGQEARLRCSPMKGHSHVYWYRQLPEEGLKFMVYLQKENIIDESGMPKERFSAEFPKEGPSILRIQQVVRGDSAAYFCASSPSPIGYEQYFGPGTRLTVT.